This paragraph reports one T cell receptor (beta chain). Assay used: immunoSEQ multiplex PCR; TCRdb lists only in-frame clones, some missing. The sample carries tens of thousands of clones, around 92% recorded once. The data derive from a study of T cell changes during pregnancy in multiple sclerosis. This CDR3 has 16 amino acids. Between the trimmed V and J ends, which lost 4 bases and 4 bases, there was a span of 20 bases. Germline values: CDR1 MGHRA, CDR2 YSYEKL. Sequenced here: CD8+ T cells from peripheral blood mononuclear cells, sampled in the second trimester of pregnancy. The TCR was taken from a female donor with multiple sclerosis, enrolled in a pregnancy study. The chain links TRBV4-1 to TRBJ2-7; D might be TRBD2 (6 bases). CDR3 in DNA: TGCGCCAGCAGCCCGGAAACCCCTGGAGGGGTGTACGAGCAGTACTTC. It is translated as CASSPETPGGVYEQYF.